This TCR beta chain came from a study of PD-L1 blockade in urothelial cancer. Study information: Males with bladder-origin urothelial cancer constituted about nine tenths of the roughly 29 patients. Of prior chemotherapy regimens, patients had received between 0 and 3.

With V trimmed by 4 bases and J by 0 bases, 6 bases remained unmatched. The length of the CDR3 is 16 residues. From germline, CDR1 is SGHRS and CDR2 YFSETQ. Measured with immunoSEQ multiplex PCR; TCRdb has only the in-frame clones, and not every one. The sample lists about 110,000 clones, 75% to 95% occurring once. Time point noted: peripheral blood 6 weeks after treatment start. The chain combines TRBV5-1 with TRBJ1-3, with 8 positions matching TRBD1. The starting material was PBMCs, obtained around atezolizumab (anti-PD-L1) treatment. The source of this sequence is a man in his sixties with urothelial cancer. In DNA form, the CDR3 reads TGCGCCAGCAGCCCACAGGGGGGTAACTCTGGAAACACCATATATTTT. This sequence encodes CASSPQGGNSGNTIYF.